The 9 T cell receptor beta chains in this list originate from one sample, sequenced in a study of identical twins. MiXCR, applied by TCRdb to the 5' RACE reads, yields one record per CDR3 protein. The top ten hold roughly 2% of the sample, which has hundreds of thousands of distinct CDR3 sequences, approximately 8.5% seen once. This sample was also put to use in a study of yellow fever vaccine responses in identical twins.

Source material: memory (CD45RO+) T cells sorted from blood. The receptors come from a woman aged 18-29 years in good health.

This clonotype has at least ten counts. The chain links TRBV12-3 or TRBV12-4 to TRBJ1-4; the match to TRBD1 covers 8 bases. J lost 8 bases, V lost 7 bases, and 15 bases had no gene match. The CDR3 consists of 16 residues. CDR3 protein: CASTDLTDRATEKLFF. CDR3 DNA: TGTGCCAGCACTGACCTAACGGACAGGGCGACGGAAAAACTGTTTTTT.

In its sample, this clonotype was seen many times. The chain joins TRBV5-1 to TRBJ1-1; no definite D call. CDR1 and CDR2 from the germline V gene are SGHRS and YFSETQ. This CDR3 comprises 17 residues. Trimming removed 3 bases at V and 1 base at J, with 19 bases between. Here the CDR3 reads CASSSPVGDSRNTEAFF. CDR3 nucleotide sequence: TGCGCCAGCAGCTCCCCGGTGGGAGACTCAAGGAACACTGAAGCTTTCTTT.

The chain carries TRBV23-1 and TRBJ2-5, with D unresolved. TRBV23-1 carries the ORF label, with uncertain function. V shed 7 bases and J shed 7 bases, with 22 bases lying between them. The CDR3 is 15 amino acids. The CDR3 region is CASTTKPGFLGTQYF. CDR3 in DNA: TGCGCCAGCACAACAAAACCCGGGTTTTTGGGGACCCAGTACTTC.

The chain links TRBV6-1 to TRBJ1-1, with 8 bases aligning to TRBD1. The J segment lost 3 bases and the V segment lost 7 bases, leaving 10 bases of the junction unmatched. Per germline, CDR1 MNHNS and CDR2 SASEGT. The CDR3 sequence is 15 residues long. CDR3 loop: CASKLGTGTYTEAFF. The CDR3 nucleotides are TGTGCCAGCAAACTCGGGACAGGTACCTACACTGAAGCTTTCTTT.

This clonotype was detected a few times. The CDR3 coding sequence is TGTGCCAGCAGCTTAGCCCTTTTAACCGGGACAGGGCAAACCGGGGAGCTGTTTTTT. Protein sequence: CASSLALLTGTGQTGELFF. The chain is built from TRBV11-1 and TRBJ2-2; 9 positions match TRBD1. CDR1 is SGHAT, CDR2 FQDESV, per germline (reference sequence). CDR3 length: 19 amino acids. The ends lost 0 bases at V and 5 bases at J; junction bases unmatched: 13. Full variable domain (remainder filled in from reference TRBV11-1 and TRBJ2-2): EAEVAQSPRYKITEKSQAVAFWCDPISGHATLYWYRQILGQGPELLVQFQDESVVDDSQLPKDRFSAERLKGVDSTLKIQPAELGDSAMYLCASSLALLTGTGQTGELFFGEGSRLTVL.

This clonotype turned up a few times. The chain uses TRBV3-1 and TRBJ1-3, with D uncertain. Germline CDR1 and CDR2: LGHDT and YNNKEL (reference sequence). Between the trimmed V and J ends, which lost 8 bases and 0 bases, there was a span of 11 bases. The CDR3 loop spans 14 amino acids. The CDR3 region has the DNA TGTGCCAGCGGACGGACCAGCTCTGGAAACACCATATATTTT. Its protein product is CASGRTSSGNTIYF.

This clonotype was seen repeatedly, ten times or more. The CDR3 coding sequence is TGTGCCACCAGCAGAGATAGGCAGAGTGGTTTCTTT. Encoded protein: CATSRDRQSGFF. The V gene is TRBV15, the J gene TRBJ1-1, with D unresolved. The CDR3 runs 12 residues. Germline loops: CDR1 LNHNV, CDR2 YYDKDF (reference sequence). V lost 0 bases, J lost 13 bases, and 12 bases lay in between.

This sequence joins TRBV5-1 and TRBJ2-5; D perhaps matches TRBD1 (6 bases). V was shortened by 0 bases and J by 1 base, with 10 bases between the two germline ends. The CDR3 is 15 residues long. Germline assignment: CDR1 SGHRS and CDR2 YFSETQ. The CDR3 region is CASSLGTASQETQYF. CDR3 bases: TGCGCCAGCAGCTTGGGGACAGCCAGCCAAGAGACCCAGTACTTC.

The rearrangement links TRBV6-1 to TRBJ2-7; D remains ambiguous. This CDR3 is 12 amino acids long. Trimming cost V 6 bases and J 3 bases, with 9 bases left between them. Germline lookup yields CDR1 MNHNS and CDR2 SASEGT. CDR3 nucleotide sequence: TGTGCCAGCAGCGGTAGGTTCTACGAGCAGTACGTC. Translation gives CASSGRFYEQYV.